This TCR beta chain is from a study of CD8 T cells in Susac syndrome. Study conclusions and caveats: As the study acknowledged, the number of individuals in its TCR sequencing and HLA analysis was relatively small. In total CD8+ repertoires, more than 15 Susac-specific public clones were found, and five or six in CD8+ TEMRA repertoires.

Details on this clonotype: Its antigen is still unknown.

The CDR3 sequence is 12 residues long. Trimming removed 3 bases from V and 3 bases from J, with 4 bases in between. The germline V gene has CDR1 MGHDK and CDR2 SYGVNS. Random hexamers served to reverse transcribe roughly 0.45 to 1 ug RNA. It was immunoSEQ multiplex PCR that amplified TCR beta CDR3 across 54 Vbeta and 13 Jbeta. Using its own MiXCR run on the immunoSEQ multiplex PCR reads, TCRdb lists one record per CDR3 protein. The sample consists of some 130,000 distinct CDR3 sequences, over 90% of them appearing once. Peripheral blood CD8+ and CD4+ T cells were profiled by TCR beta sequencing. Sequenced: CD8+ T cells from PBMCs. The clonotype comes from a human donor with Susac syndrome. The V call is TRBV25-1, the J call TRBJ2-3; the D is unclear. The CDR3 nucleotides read TGTGCCAGCAGTGACCCGACAGATACGCAGTATTTT. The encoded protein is CASSDPTDTQYF.